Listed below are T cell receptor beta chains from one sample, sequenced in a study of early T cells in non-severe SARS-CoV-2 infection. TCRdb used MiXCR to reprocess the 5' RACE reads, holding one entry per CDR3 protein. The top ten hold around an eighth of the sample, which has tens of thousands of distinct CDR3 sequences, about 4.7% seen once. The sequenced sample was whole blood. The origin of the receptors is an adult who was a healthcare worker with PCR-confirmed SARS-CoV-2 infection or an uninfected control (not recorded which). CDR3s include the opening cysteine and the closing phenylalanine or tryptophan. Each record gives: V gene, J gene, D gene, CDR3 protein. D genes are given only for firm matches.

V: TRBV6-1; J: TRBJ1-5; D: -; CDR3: CASSEQGIDQPQHF
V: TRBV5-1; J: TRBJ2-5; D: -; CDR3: CASSLGQPQETQYF
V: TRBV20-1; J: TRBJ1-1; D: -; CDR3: CSARQRGTEAFF
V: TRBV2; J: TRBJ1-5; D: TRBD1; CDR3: CASNEGQGVSQPQHF
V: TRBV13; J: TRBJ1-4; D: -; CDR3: CASSHRIGEKLFF
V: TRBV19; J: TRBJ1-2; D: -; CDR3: CASLGWYGYTF
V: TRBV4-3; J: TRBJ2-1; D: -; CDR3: CASSFYPNEQFF
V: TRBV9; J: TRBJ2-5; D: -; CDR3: CASSVAYQETQYF
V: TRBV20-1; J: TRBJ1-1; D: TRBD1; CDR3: CSASGTGHTEAFF
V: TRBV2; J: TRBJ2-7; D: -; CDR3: CASKEEPQGGWHEQYF
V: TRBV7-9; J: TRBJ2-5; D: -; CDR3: CASSPGRYQETQYF
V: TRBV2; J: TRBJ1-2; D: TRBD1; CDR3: CASRDRGLYGYTF
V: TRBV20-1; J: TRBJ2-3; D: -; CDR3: CSARSGAGDTDTQYF
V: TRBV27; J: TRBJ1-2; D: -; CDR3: CASSLRQNYGYTF
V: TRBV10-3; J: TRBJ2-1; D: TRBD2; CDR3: CAISVTLAGGVTGEQFF
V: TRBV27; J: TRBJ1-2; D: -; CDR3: CASRKTVTTGYTF
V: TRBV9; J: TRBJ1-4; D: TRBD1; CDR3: CASSVDRGPPNEKLFF
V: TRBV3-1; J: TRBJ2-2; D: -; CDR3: CASSQDLSVTGELFF
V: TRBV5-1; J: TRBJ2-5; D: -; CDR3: CASSLGPGPQETQYF
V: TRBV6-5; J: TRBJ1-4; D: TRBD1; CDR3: CASSSDRVFGAEKLFF
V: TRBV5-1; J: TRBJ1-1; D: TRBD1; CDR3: CASSLRTGDSTEAFF
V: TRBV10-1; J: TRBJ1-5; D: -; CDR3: CARDTSNQPQHF
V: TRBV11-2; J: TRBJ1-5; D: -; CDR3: CASSARFDQPQHF
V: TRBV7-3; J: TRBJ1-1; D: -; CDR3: CASSLTVGFEAFF
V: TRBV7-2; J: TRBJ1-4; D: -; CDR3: CASSYQAGNEKLFF
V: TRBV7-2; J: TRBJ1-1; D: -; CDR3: CASSFAENTEAFF
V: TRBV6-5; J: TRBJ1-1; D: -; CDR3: CASSRTGTEAFF
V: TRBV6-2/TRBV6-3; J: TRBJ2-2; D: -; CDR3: CASKESTGELFF
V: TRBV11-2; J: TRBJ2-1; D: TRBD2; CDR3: CASSSPGLGYDEQFF
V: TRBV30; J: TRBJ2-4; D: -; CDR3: CAWTGPTERNIQYF
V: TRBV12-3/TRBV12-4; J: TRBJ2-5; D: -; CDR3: CASSPSGHIEETQYF
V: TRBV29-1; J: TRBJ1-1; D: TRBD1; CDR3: CSVEGDSNTEAFF
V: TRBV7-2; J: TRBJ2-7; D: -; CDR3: CASSRTSGGYEQYF
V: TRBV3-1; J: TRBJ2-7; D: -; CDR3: CASSQGLYYEQYF
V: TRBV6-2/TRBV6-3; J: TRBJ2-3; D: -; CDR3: CASSYGGLARDTQYF
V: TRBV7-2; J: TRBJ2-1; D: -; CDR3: CASRPALQSYNEQFF
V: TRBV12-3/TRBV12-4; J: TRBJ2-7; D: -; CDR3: CASSFTGASYEQYF
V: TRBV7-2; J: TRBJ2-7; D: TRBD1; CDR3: CASSPTGDHYEQYF
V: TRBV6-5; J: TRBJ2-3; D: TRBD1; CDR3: CASSSTGMADTQYF
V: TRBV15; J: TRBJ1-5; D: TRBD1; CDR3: CATSAGTVASQPQHF
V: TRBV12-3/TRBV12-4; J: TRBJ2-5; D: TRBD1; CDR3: CASSGDRDQETQYF
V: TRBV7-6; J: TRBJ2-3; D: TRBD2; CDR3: CASSLGSGGNTDTQYF